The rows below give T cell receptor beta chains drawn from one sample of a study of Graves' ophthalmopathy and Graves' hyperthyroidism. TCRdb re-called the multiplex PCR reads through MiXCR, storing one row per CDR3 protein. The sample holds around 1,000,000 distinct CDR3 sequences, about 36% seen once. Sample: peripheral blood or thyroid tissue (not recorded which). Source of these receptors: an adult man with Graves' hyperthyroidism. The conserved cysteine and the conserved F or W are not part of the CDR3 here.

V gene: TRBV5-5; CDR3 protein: ASSQVTLGLGANVLI
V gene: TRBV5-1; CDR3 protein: ASSPSYPDRVVD
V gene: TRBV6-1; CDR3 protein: ASSEKVLWAF
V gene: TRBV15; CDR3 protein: ATSSSWGGETQY
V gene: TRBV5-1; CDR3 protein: ASRGAAPSGANVLT
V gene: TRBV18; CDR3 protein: ASSTRDRTEAF
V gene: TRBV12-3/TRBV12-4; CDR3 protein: ASSVAGGQPQH
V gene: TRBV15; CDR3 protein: ATSERQGSFQPQH
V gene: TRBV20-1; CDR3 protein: SARASSGGYEQY
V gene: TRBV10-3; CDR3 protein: AISDRGPGSRQY
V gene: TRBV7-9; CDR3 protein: ASSLDTLTGELF
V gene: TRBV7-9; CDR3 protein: ASSSQGAFGYT
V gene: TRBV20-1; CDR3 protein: SAAGPGGYT
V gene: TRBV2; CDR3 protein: ASTERGSGANVLT
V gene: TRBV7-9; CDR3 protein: ASERGLVGAF
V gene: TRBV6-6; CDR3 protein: ASRILTGGAYNSPLH
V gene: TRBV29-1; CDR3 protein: SVRLAGRYNEQF
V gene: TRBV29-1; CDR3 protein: SVPQGQGETEAF
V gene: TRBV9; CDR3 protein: ASSRRGGDGYT
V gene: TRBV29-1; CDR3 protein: SVEGTSGNRWNEQY
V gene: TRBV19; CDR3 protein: ASSTGKNEKLF
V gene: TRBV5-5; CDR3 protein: ASSLWADSNQPQH